One sample yielded the 8 T cell receptor beta chains listed below, sequenced in a study of cytomegalovirus exposure and HLA in healthy donors. Use of 60 Vbeta and 13 Jbeta primers characterized the PCR. Only in-frame clones appear in the TCRdb table, and some are missing; sequencing was by immunoSEQ multiplex PCR. The sample lists 85,000 to 120,000 clones; around 80% were seen once. The sample consisted of PBMCs. The origin of the receptors is a man aged 40-49 years in good health and CMV-seronegative.

The rearrangement links TRBV2 to TRBJ2-1; D might be TRBD1 (6 bases). Germline V gene sequence: CDR1 SNHLY, CDR2 FYNNEI. This CDR3 contains 15 residues. Trimming shortened V by 4 bases and J by 2 bases, and 12 bases separated the two germline ends. CDR3 amino acids: CASSVDRGTYNEQFF. CDR3 DNA: TGTGCCAGCAGTGTCGATAGGGGGACCTACAATGAGCAGTTCTTC.

The chain is built from TRBV20-1 and TRBJ2-5; possibly TRBD1 for D (5 bases). The length of the CDR3 is 11 residues. Trimming shortened V by 7 bases and J by 4 bases, and 10 bases separated the two germline ends. The V gene's germline CDR1 is DFQATT and CDR2 SNEGSKA (reference sequence). CDR3 bases: TGCAGTGGGAGTGGGGCAGAGACCCAGTACTTC. Protein product: CSGSGAETQYF.

The rearrangement links TRBV7-9 to TRBJ1-2; TRBD1 is a possible D gene (5 bases). CDR1 is SEHNR, CDR2 FQNEAQ, per germline (reference sequence). Trimming cost V 5 bases and J 8 bases, with 15 bases left between them. The CDR3 covers 13 residues. CDR3 sequence reads: CASSQQEGRGYTF. The CDR3 bases are TGTGCCAGCAGCCAACAGGAGGGTCGGGGCTACACCTTC.

The chain couples TRBV4-1 to TRBJ1-1; D not certain. Looked up from germline, CDR1 is MGHRA and CDR2 is YSYEKL. Trimming left V 1 base short and J 0 bases short, with 6 bases between. The CDR3 sequence is 14 residues long. Here the CDR3 DNA reads TGCGCCAGCAGCCAAGTAGTTTTGAACACTGAAGCTTTCTTT. Translation gives CASSQVVLNTEAFF.

About this clone itself: One junction end disagrees with the germline gene, perhaps due to a read error. This sequence joins TRBV19 and TRBJ1-2; D may be TRBD1 (5 bases). Germline loops: CDR1 LNHDA, CDR2 SQIVND (reference sequence). This CDR3 has 16 amino acids. The CDR3 sequence: CASSINPGRTKYGYTF. The DNA of the CDR3 is TGTGCCAGTAGTATCAACCCGGGACGGACTAAGTATGGCTACACCTTC.

The chain carries TRBV7-2 and TRBJ2-7; perhaps TRBD1 as D (6 bases). Trimming took off 6 bases at V and 2 bases at J, with 17 bases between the two ends. CDR1 is SGHTA, CDR2 FQGNSA, per germline. The CDR3 spans 15 residues. The CDR3 sequence: CASSIGPGQTYEQYF. The CDR3 region has the DNA TGTGCCAGCAGTATCGGCCCAGGACAGACCTACGAGCAGTACTTC.

The rearrangement joins TRBV2 to TRBJ2-5; TRBD1 might be the D (6 bases). CDR3 size: 15 residues. Germline V gives CDR1 SNHLY, CDR2 FYNNEI. With 6 bases removed from V and 2 bases from J, the gap between germline ends came to 16 bases. CDR3 residues: CASSQITGNQETQYF. CDR3 coding DNA: TGTGCCAGCAGCCAAATTACAGGGAATCAAGAGACCCAGTACTTC.

This rearrangement joins TRBV10-3 to TRBJ2-2; TRBD1 agrees at 12 bases. Germline V lookup: CDR1 ENHRY, CDR2 SYGVKD. The V and J ends lost 6 bases and 1 base, in that order; junction bases with no gene match: 9. The CDR3 is 18 amino acids. The CDR3 nucleotides read TGTGCCATCAGGACCGCGGGACAGGGGGCCTTGAACACCGGGGAGCTGTTTTTT. Translating it yields CAIRTAGQGALNTGELFF.